The clone carrying this T cell receptor beta chain was seen at least ten times. The antigen is not known. One end of the junction does not line up with germline, which may come from a read error. This record comes from a study of human T cells and chemical hapten exposure. CDR1 and CDR2 from the germline V gene are SSHAT and FNYEAQ (reference sequence). The CDR3 has 14 residues. Time point specified: patch test 2, 6 weeks after DPC sensitization. The sample's treatment: therapeutic diphenylcyclopropenone sensitization with weekly scalp DPC. From whole blood left unfractionated, total RNA was extracted. MiXCR, run by TCRdb on the RACE reads, gives a single entry per CDR3 protein. The table records approximately 28,000 distinct CDR3 sequences, roughly 10% of them present only once. Whole-study results and caveats: The number of TCRs above 1 in 1000 frequency did not change after DPC sensitization.

Source: whole blood, taken in connection with sensitization to the hapten diphenylcyclopropenone (DPC). The chain uses TRBV7-7 and TRBJ2-3; tentative D call: TRBD2 (6 bases). The sequence came from a man aged 25 to 40 with alopecia areata. Some clones in this sample may be carry-over from other donors' samples. The CDR3 here is CASSLGLGTDTQYF. Here the CDR3 DNA reads TGTGCTAGCAGCCTGGGACTTGGCACAGATACGCAGTATTTT.